This T cell receptor (beta chain) was sequenced during a study of graft-versus-host responses after intestinal transplantation. Repertoires were generated with immunoSEQ multiplex PCR, while TCRdb's copy carries only in-frame clones and drops some. Among more than 40,000 clones listed, roughly 95% were seen once. Notes on this clone: Its antigen is unidentified.

Germline lookup yields CDR1 SGHVS and CDR2 FQNEAQ. This CDR3 comprises 15 residues. V was shortened by 1 base and J by 3 bases, with 13 bases between the two germline ends. Specimen: unstimulated CD8+ T cells sorted from spleen or lymph node cells, collected before transplant. The chain carries TRBV7-8 and TRBJ2-7, with D tentatively TRBD1 (6 bases). The source is a human donor who was the organ donor for an intestinal transplant. DNA for the CDR3: TGTGCCAGCAGCTTAGAGACAGGAACCCTCTACGAGCAGTACTTC. Its protein is CASSLETGTLYEQYF.